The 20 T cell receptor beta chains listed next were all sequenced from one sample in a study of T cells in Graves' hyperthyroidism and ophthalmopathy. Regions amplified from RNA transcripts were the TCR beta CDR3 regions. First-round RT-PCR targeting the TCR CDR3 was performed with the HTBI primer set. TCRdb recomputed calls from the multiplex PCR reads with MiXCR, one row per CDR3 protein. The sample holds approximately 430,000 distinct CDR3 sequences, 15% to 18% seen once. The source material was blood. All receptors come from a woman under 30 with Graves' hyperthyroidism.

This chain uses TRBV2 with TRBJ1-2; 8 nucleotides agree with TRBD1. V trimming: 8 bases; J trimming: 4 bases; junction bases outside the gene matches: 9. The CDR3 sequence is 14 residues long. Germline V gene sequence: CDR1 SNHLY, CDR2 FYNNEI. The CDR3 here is CASFKGQASYGYTF. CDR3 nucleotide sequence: TGTGCCAGCTTTAAGGGACAGGCGAGCTATGGCTACACCTTC. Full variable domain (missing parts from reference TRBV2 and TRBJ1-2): EPEVTQTPSHQVTQMGQEVILRCVPISNHLYFYWYRQILGQKVEFLVSFYNNEISEKSEIFDDQFSVERPDGSNFTLKIRSTKLEDSAMYFCASFKGQASYGYTFGSGTRLTVV.

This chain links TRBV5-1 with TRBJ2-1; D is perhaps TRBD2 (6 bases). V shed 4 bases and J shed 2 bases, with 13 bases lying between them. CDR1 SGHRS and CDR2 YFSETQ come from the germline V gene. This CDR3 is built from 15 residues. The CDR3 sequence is CASSQAGIAYNEQFF. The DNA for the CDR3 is TGCGCCAGCAGCCAGGCGGGAATCGCCTACAATGAGCAGTTCTTC.

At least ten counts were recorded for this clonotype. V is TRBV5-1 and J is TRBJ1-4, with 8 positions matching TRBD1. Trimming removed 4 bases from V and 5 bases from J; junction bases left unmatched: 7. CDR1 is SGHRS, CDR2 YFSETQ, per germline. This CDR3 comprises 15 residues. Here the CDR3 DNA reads TGCGCCAGCAGCCTGGGACAGGCGTGGAATGAAAAACTGTTTTTT. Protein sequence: CASSLGQAWNEKLFF.

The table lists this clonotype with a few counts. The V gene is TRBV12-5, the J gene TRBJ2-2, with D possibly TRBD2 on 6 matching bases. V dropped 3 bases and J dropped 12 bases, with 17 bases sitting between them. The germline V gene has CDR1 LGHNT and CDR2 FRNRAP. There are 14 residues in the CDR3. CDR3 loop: CASGFGRIGGKLFF. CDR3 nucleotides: TGTGCTAGTGGTTTCGGCAGGATAGGAGGGAAGCTGTTTTTT.

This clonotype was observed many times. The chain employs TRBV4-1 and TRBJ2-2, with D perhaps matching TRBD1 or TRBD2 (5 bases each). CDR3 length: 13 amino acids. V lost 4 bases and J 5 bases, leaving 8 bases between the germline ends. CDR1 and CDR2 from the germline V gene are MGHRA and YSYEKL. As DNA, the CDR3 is TGCGCCAGCAGCCGGGGGATAACCGGGGAGCTGTTTTTT. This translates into CASSRGITGELFF.

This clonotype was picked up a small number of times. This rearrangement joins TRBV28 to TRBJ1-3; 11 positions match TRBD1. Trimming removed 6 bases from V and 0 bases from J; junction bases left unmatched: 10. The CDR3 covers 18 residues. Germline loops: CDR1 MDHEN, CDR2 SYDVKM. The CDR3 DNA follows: TGTGCCAGCAGCTCGTGGACAGGGGGCACTCCCTCTGGAAACACCATATATTTT. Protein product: CASSSWTGGTPSGNTIYF.

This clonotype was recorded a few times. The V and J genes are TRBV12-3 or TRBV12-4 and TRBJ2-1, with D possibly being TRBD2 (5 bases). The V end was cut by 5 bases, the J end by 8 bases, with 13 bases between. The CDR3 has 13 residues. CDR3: CASSPGTRDEQFF. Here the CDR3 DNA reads TGTGCCAGCAGTCCGGGAACTAGAGATGAGCAGTTCTTC.

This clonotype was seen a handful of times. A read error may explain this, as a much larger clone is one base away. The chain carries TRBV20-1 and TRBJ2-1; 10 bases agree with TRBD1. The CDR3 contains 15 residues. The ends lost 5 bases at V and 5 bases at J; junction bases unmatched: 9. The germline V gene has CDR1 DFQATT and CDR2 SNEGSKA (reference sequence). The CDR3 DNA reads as TGCAGTGCTGGTATTCCGGGACAGGGGAACAATGAGCAGTTCTTC. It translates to CSAGIPGQGNNEQFF.

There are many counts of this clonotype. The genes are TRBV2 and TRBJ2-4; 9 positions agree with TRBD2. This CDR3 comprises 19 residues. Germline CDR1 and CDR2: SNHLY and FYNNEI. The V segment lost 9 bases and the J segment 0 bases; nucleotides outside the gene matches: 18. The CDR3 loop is CASLLGGGEVALAKNIQYF. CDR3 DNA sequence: TGTGCCAGTCTCCTTGGCGGGGGGGAGGTAGCTCTAGCCAAAAACATTCAGTACTTC.

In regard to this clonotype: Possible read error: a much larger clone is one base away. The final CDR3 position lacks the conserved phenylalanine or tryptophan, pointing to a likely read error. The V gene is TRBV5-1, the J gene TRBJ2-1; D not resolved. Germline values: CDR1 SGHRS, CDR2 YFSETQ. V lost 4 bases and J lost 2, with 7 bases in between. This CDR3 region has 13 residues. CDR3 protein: CASSVEPYNEQFL. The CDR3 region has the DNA TGCGCCAGCAGCGTCGAACCCTACAATGAGCAGTTCCTC.

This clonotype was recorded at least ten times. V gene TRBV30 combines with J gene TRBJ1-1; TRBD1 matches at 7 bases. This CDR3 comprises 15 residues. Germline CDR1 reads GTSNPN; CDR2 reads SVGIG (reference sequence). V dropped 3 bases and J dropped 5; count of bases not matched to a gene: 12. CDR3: CAWRTGRDSRTEAFF. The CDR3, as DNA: TGTGCCTGGAGGACCGGCCGGGACAGCAGAACTGAAGCTTTCTTT.

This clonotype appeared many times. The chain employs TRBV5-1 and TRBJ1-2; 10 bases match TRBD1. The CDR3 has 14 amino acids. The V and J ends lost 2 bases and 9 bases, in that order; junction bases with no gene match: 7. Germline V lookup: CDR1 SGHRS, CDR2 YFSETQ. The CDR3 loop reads CASSLAGQGSSYTF. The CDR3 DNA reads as TGCGCCAGCAGCTTAGCGGGACAGGGGAGTAGCTACACCTTC.

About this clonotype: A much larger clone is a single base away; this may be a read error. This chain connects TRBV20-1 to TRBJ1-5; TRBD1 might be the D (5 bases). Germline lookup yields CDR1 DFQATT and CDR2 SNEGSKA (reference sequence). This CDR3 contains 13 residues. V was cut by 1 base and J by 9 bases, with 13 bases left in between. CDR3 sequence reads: CSARGGTYRPQHF. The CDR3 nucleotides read TGCAGTGCTAGAGGGGGCACTTATCGGCCCCAGCATTTT.

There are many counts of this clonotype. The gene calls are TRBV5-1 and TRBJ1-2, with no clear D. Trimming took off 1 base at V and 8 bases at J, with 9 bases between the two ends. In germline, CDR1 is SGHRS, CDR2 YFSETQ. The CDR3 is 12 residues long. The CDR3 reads CASSLRTEGYTF. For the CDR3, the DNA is TGCGCCAGCAGCTTGCGGACGGAGGGCTACACCTTC.

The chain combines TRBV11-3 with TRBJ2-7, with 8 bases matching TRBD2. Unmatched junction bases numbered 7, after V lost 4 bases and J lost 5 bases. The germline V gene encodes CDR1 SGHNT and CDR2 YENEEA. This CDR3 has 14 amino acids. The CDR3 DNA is TGTGCCAGCAGCTCACCGGGACTAGTCCACGAGCAGTACTTC. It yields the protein CASSSPGLVHEQYF. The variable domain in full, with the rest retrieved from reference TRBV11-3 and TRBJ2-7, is EAGVVQSPRYKIIEKKQPVAFWCNPISGHNTLYWYLQNLGQGPELLIRYENEEAVDDSQLPKDRFSAERLKGVDSTLKIQPAELGDSAVYLCASSSPGLVHEQYFGPGTRLTVT.

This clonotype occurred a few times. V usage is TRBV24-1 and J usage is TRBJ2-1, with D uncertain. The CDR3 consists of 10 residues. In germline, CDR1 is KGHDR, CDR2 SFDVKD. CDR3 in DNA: TGTGCGGCCGGCGAAAATGAGCAGTTCTTC. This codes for CAAGENEQFF.

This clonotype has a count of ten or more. The CDR3 coding sequence is TGTGCCAGCAGTTTCCAACGGGACAGGGTCCACGAGCAGTACTTC. This gives the protein CASSFQRDRVHEQYF. This sequence joins TRBV12-3 or TRBV12-4 and TRBJ2-7; 9 bases are a match to TRBD1. The CDR3 contains 15 residues. Trimming took 3 bases from V and 5 from J; bases not matched to a gene: 8.

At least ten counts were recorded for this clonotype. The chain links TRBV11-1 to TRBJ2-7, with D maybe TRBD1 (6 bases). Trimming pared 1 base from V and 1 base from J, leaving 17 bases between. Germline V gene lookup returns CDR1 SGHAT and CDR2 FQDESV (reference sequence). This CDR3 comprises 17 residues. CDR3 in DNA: TGTGCCAGCAGCTTAGACTACAGGGCCTTGCAGTCCTACGAGCAGTACTTC. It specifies CASSLDYRALQSYEQYF.

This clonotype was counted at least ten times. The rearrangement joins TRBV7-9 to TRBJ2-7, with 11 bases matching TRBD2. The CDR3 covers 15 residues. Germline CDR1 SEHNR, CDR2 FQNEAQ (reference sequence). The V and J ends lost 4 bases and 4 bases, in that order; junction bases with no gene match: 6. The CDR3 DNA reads TGTGCCAGCAGCTCTCGTACTAGCGGGAGTTACGAGCAGTACTTC. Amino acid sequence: CASSSRTSGSYEQYF.

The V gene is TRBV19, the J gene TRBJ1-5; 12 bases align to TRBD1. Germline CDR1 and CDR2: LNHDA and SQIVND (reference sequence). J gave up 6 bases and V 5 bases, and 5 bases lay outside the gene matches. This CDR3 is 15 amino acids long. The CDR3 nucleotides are TGTGCCAGTAGTTACGGGACAGGGGGCGGTCAGCCCCAGCATTTT. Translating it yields CASSYGTGGGQPQHF.